The clone carrying this TCR beta chain was found a few times. Antigen specificity is unknown. A CD45RO/CCR7/CD25/CD127/CD95/CD27 panel sorted naive, central memory, regulatory and stem cell-like memory CD4+ cells. The authors obtained over 95% purity in all sorted populations. Isolated RNA was reverse transcribed in full, so expressed TCRB transcripts were sequenced. TCRdb keeps only in-frame clones here, not all; method: immunoSEQ multiplex PCR. The sample lists about 650,000 clones, roughly 12% occurring once. This CDR3 comprises 14 residues. CDR1 and CDR2 (germline): KGHSH, LQKENI. The V gene end was trimmed by 3 bases and the J gene end by 9 bases; junction bases not matched to a gene: 3. The data were taken from a study of beta chain features in type 1 diabetes. Study context: Nearly 110,000,000 sorted cells were examined across all samples.

Findings and limits, study-wide: Shorter TCRB CDR3s, moderately but significantly so, marked every one of the four CD4+ subsets in Type 1 diabetes patients.

Input material: naive CD4+ T cells from blood. This sequence originates from a man younger than 40 with type 1 diabetes. This sequence joins TRBV18 and TRBJ1-6; TRBD1 matches at 9 bases. CDR3 residues: CASSPGDRVSPLHF. In DNA, the CDR3 is TGTGCCAGCTCACCGGGGGACAGGGTTTCACCCCTCCACTTT.